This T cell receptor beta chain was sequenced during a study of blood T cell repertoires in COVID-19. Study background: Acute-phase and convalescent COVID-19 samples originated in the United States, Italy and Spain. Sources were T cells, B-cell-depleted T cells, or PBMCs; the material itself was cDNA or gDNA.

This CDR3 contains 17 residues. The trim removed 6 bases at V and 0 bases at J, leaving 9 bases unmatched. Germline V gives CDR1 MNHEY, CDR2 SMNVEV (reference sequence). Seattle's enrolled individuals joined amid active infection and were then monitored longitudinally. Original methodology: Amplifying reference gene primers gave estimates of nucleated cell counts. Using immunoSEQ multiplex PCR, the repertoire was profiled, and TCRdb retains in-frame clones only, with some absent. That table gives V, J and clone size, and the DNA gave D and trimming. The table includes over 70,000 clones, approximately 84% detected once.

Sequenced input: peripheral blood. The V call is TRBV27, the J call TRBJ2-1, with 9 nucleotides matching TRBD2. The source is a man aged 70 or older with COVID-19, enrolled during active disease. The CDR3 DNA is TGTGCCAGCAGCCCCAGGAGTAGCGGGAGCTCCTACAATGAGCAGTTCTTC. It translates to CASSPRSSGSSYNEQFF.